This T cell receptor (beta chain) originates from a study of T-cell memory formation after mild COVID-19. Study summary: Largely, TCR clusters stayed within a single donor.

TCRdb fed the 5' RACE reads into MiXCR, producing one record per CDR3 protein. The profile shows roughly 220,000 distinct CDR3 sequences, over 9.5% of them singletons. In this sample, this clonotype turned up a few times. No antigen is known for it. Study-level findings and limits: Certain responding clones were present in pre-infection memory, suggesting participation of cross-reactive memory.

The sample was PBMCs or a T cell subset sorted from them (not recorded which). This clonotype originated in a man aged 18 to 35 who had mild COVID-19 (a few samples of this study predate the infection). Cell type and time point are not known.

The CDR3 DNA follows: TGCAGCGTTGAGGAGGACAGGGGGCCCAATGAGCAGTTCTTC. Translated: CSVEEDRGPNEQFF. This chain links TRBV29-1 with TRBJ2-1; TRBD1 matches at 11 bases. The CDR3 totals 14 residues. From germline, CDR1 is SQVTM and CDR2 ANQGSEA. The J segment lost 6 bases and the V segment lost 3 bases, leaving 4 bases of the junction unmatched.